The 9 T cell receptor beta chains reported below all come from one sample, sequenced in a study of blood T cells in healthy people across ages. Next came a second PCR, run for about 6 to 12 cycles, which used a sample-barcoded 5' primer along with a J-beta primer mix. TCRdb used MiXCR to reprocess the 5' RACE reads, holding one entry per CDR3 protein. This sample has hundreds of thousands of distinct CDR3 sequences, with 25% found just once. Another study also made use of these data, one on T cells of mothers and their children.

The material sequenced was blood. Receptor source: a boy aged 10-17 years in good health.

CDR3 residues: CASSLGEGRADTQYF. The CDR3 DNA is TGTGCCAGCAGCTTAGGAGAGGGCCGCGCAGATACGCAGTATTTT. This chain connects TRBV13 to TRBJ2-3; D might be TRBD2 (5 bases). V gave up 0 bases and J gave up 4 bases, with 11 bases separating them. The CDR3 runs to 15 residues. The germline V gene has CDR1 PRHDT and CDR2 FYEKMQ (reference sequence).

The chain has TRBV7-9 and TRBJ2-3; D gene unclear. Germline V gene lookup returns CDR1 SEHNR and CDR2 FQNEAQ (reference sequence). Trimming shortened V by 2 bases and J by 2 bases, and 5 bases separated the two germline ends. The CDR3 contains 13 residues. CDR3 region: CASSLRDTDTQYF. The CDR3 coding sequence is TGTGCCAGCAGCTTAAGGGACACAGATACGCAGTATTTT. The variable domain in full, with the rest retrieved from reference TRBV7-9 and TRBJ2-3, is DTGVSQNPRHKITKRGQNVTFRCDPISEHNRLYWYRQTLGQGPEFLTYFQNEAQLEKSRLLSDRFSAERPKGSFSTLEIQRTEQGDSAMYLCASSLRDTDTQYFGPGTRLTVL.

This clonotype was observed a handful of times. V usage is TRBV20-1 and J usage is TRBJ2-3; 7 bases align to TRBD2. The CDR3 extends over 14 amino acids. Germline trimming cut 6 bases from V and 3 bases from J; bases unmatched to any gene: 9. Germline V gene lookup returns CDR1 DFQATT and CDR2 SNEGSKA (reference sequence). The CDR3 DNA is TGCAGTGCCCCAGGTCGGGGGGAGACAGATACGCAGTATTTT. This sequence encodes CSAPGRGETDTQYF.

This clonotype was seen more than once but under ten times. The chain recombines TRBV20-1 with TRBJ2-5, with 10 nucleotides matching TRBD2. The assigned J gene may be wrong: the sequence end matches TRBJ2-1 better. From germline, CDR1 is DFQATT and CDR2 SNEGSKA (reference sequence). The CDR3 is made up of 15 amino acids. CDR3 in amino acids: CSARPGLAPLNEQFF. The CDR3 coding sequence is TGCAGTGCCAGGCCGGGACTAGCGCCGCTTAATGAGCAGTTCTTC.

The rearrangement uses TRBV6-2 or TRBV6-3 and TRBJ2-7; 8 nucleotides line up with TRBD1. From germline, CDR1 is MNHEY and CDR2 SVGEGT. V gave up 6 bases and J gave up 4 bases; unmatched junction bases: 8. The CDR3 sequence is 14 residues long. Written as DNA, the CDR3 is TGTGCCAGCAGATTCCCCGGGACAGGATACGAGCAGTACTTC. It yields the protein CASRFPGTGYEQYF.

This clonotype has just one count. The chain couples TRBV12-3 or TRBV12-4 to TRBJ1-6; the D gene is possibly TRBD1 (5 bases). This CDR3 contains 13 residues. Deletions cut 7 bases from V and 7 bases from J, with 11 bases between. The CDR3 region is CASTLGGNSPLHF. The DNA for the CDR3 is TGTGCCAGCACCCTCGGGGGAAATTCACCCCTCCACTTT.

This clonotype showed up many times. The rearrangement links TRBV24-1 to TRBJ2-5, with unresolved D. CDR1 is KGHDR, CDR2 SFDVKD, per germline. The CDR3 consists of 12 residues. V was cut by 1 base and J by 6 bases, with 5 bases left in between. The CDR3 DNA reads TGTGCCACCAGTGATTTATTCCAGACCCAGTACTTC. Amino acid sequence: CATSDLFQTQYF.

This clonotype was observed a few times. The chain carries TRBV7-6 and TRBJ2-7; D tentatively fits TRBD1 or TRBD2 (5 bases each). V was cut by 5 bases and J by 0 bases, with 17 bases left in between. Germline values: CDR1 SGHVS, CDR2 FNYEAQ. This CDR3 region has 16 residues. In DNA, the CDR3 is TGTGCCAGCAGCCCCTTAGTGGGGGTCAGCTCCTACGAGCAGTACTTC. This sequence encodes CASSPLVGVSSYEQYF.

The gene calls are TRBV28 and TRBJ2-1; TRBD2 agrees at 11 bases. Unmatched junction bases numbered 8, after V lost 2 bases and J lost 5 bases. The CDR3 is 17 amino acids. Germline lookup yields CDR1 MDHEN and CDR2 SYDVKM. DNA for the CDR3: TGTGCCAGCAGTTTACCCGTAGCGGGAGGGCTGGACAATGAGCAGTTCTTC. Translation: CASSLPVAGGLDNEQFF.